This T cell receptor beta chain was captured by sequencing in a study of T cells in Graves' hyperthyroidism and ophthalmopathy. The source of the PBMCs was 10 ml of fresh peripheral blood. The CDR3 extends over 16 amino acids. Germline V gene sequence: CDR1 LGHDT, CDR2 YNNKEL (reference sequence). Trimming removed 4 bases from V and 3 bases from J, with 18 bases in between. The CDR3 regions of TCR beta were amplified from RNA transcripts. When the TCR CDR3 underwent first-round RT-PCR, the HTBI primer set was used. Using its own MiXCR run on the multiplex PCR reads, TCRdb lists one record per CDR3 protein. Among some 350,000 distinct CDR3 sequences listed, 15% to 18% were seen once.

The genes are TRBV3-1 and TRBJ2-5, with D unresolved. The TCR originated in a woman aged 18-29 years with Graves' hyperthyroidism that later progressed to Graves' ophthalmopathy. The specimen was blood. The CDR3 DNA sequence: TGTGCCAGCAGCCCCCAAAATGGGTTGGTTGAAGAGACCCAGTACTTC. It codes for CASSPQNGLVEETQYF.